This TCR beta chain was retrieved from a study of radiotherapy plus CTLA-4 blockade in lung cancer. Germline CDR1 and CDR2: SGHTA and FQGNSA. Trimming removed 1 base from V and 6 bases from J, with 8 bases in between. The CDR3 extends over 13 amino acids. Assay: immunoSEQ multiplex PCR; the TCRdb copy retains only in-frame clones and omits some. The profile shows 30,000 to 40,000 clones, 70% of them singletons. This clone was detected a few times. This clonotype was obtained from a human donor with non-small cell lung cancer who had stable disease on radiotherapy plus ipilimumab. Here the sequenced sample was peripheral blood, taken from a patient treated with radiotherapy plus ipilimumab. The chain joins TRBV7-2 to TRBJ2-3; the D gene is possibly TRBD1 (6 bases). In DNA form, the CDR3 reads TGTGCCAGCAGCTTAGGGGGGCGGGATACGCAGTATTTT. Translating gives CASSLGGRDTQYF.